A selection of T cell receptor beta chains follows, all from one sample in a study of beta chain features in type 1 diabetes. The method was immunoSEQ multiplex PCR; TCRdb's version includes in-frame clones alone and lacks a portion of them. The sample holds fewer than 150,000 clones; 6.9% are singletons and the top ten take about 1.5%. Sequencing was carried out using central memory CD4+ T cells from blood. All receptors derive from a young woman in good health. The conserved cysteine and the conserved F or W are not part of the CDR3 here.

j_call,v_call,cdr3_aa
TRBJ1-3,TRBV30,AWSRREAGNTIY
TRBJ1-5,TRBV2,ASSALQGYLSNQPQH
TRBJ2-4,TRBV19,ASSMGQATKNIQY
TRBJ2-5,TRBV4-2,ASSQVSAEAQETQY
TRBJ2-7,TRBV2,ASSGREDGEQY
TRBJ1-4,TRBV5-6,ASSSRVNEKLF
TRBJ2-7,TRBV7-8,ASSLTTSGSSSYEQY
TRBJ2-1,TRBV19,ASTRPGLAGAEQF
TRBJ2-7,TRBV7-9,ASSPRTGIGEQY
TRBJ2-1,TRBV10-3,AISADRDGEQF
TRBJ2-4,TRBV11-2,ASSLDRRGSHIQY
.,TRBV7-7,ASSLGGTSGYEQY
TRBJ1-2,TRBV6-1,AILPASQLGYGYT
TRBJ2-3,TRBV6-5,ASSGRDTQY
TRBJ2-7,TRBV7-2,ASSEELAGGYEQY
TRBJ2-7,TRBV18,ASSPPNSGYEQY
TRBJ2-3,TRBV6-1,ASSETVADTQY
TRBJ1-1,TRBV7-8,ASSLNSQGGNTEAF
TRBJ2-3,TRBV7-8,ASLDRGYTDTQY
TRBJ1-4,TRBV30,AWSHGRAGEKLF
TRBJ2-5,TRBV7-8,ASSQSRGRTETQY
TRBJ1-1,TRBV18,ASSRDTVNTEAF
TRBJ1-5,TRBV6-1,ASWPGGYQPQH
TRBJ1-2,TRBV30,AWSVTGPQYGYT
TRBJ2-3,TRBV5-4,ASSLAGEGTDTQY
TRBJ2-7,TRBV29-1,SATERNEQY
TRBJ2-7,TRBV7-2,ASSFSGLTYEQY
TRBJ2-7,TRBV7-2,ASSPPGPGIYEQY
TRBJ1-1,TRBV7-8,ASSLGQKREAF
TRBJ2-3,TRBV28,ASSSAKRPTDTQY
TRBJ2-3,TRBV4-3,ASSQEVVRESDTQY
TRBJ1-2,TRBV19,ASTGNSGYT
TRBJ1-1,TRBV11-2,ASSPSTGAF
TRBJ2-1,TRBV6-1,ASSRDGGQRDEQF
TRBJ2-2,TRBV11-2,ASSPRTGSGELF
TRBJ2-1,TRBV2,ASKWTGGLYNEQF
TRBJ2-7,TRBV28,ASSPPTGGREQY
TRBJ1-5,TRBV30,AWRGQSNQPQH
TRBJ2-3,TRBV29-1,SVRSRGGDTQY
TRBJ2-2,TRBV30,AWSRIAGGAGELF
TRBJ2-7,TRBV28,ASSLGPGQTYEQY
TRBJ2-5,TRBV4-2,ASSLIIGADQETQY
TRBJ2-5,TRBV7-2,ASSTGGRRETQY
TRBJ1-5,TRBV5-5,ASSRGGGNSNQPQH
TRBJ1-1,TRBV2,ASTGTLNTEAF
TRBJ2-2,TRBV5-1,ASSSPGAGGTNTGELF
TRBJ1-2,TRBV28,ATSTYTGTFGGYT
TRBJ2-3,TRBV9,ASSVGSSTLDTQY
TRBJ2-1,TRBV6-4,ASSKRTSGVYNEQF
TRBJ1-5,TRBV2,ASSDTGRGRQPQH
TRBJ1-1,TRBV5-5,ASRLTGNTEAF
TRBJ1-5,TRBV25-1,ASSEWGVNQPQH
TRBJ1-1,TRBV18,ASSLTDRGQGGAF
TRBJ2-1,TRBV6-6,ASRVGDSEQF
TRBJ2-2,TRBV7-9,ASSLGTLDYAGELF
TRBJ2-1,TRBV18,ASSRTSPDPSSYNEQF
TRBJ2-1,TRBV9,ASSVSASTASYNEQF